Shown below are 17 T cell receptor beta chains from a single sample sequenced in a study of T cell responses to AZD1222 COVID-19 vaccine. The method was immunoSEQ multiplex PCR; TCRdb's version includes in-frame clones alone and lacks a portion of them. Here the sample spans about 160,000 clones, 75% to 90% being singletons. The specimen comprised peripheral blood, sampled on day 0 of AZD1222 vaccination. Receptors originate from an adult in good health.

CDR3 in amino acids: CASSVGEAGVPYEQYF. The DNA for the CDR3 is TGTGCCAGCAGCGTAGGCGAAGCGGGGGTCCCCTACGAGCAGTACTTC. The V gene is TRBV9, the J gene TRBJ2-7; 8 bases agree with TRBD2. CDR1 is SGDLS and CDR2 is YYNGEE in the germline V gene. V gave up 0 bases and J gave up 2 bases; unmatched junction bases: 7. This CDR3 contains 16 residues.

This clone has more than one count but fewer than ten. Other DNA sequences in the same sample also yield this CDR3. The rearrangement joins TRBV19 to TRBJ2-5; D is unresolved. V lost 1 base and J 2 bases, leaving 5 bases between the germline ends. The CDR3 extends over 13 amino acids. The germline V gene has CDR1 LNHDA and CDR2 SQIVND (reference sequence). The CDR3, as DNA: TGTGCCAGTAGTATAGGAGTACAAGAGACCCAGTACTTC. Its translation is CASSIGVQETQYF.

This chain uses TRBV7-9 with TRBJ2-2; 7 nucleotides match TRBD1. This CDR3 has 13 amino acids. V lost 9 bases to trimming and J lost 3 bases; unmatched junction nucleotides: 4. Looked up from germline, CDR1 is SEHNR and CDR2 is FQNEAQ (reference sequence). In DNA, the CDR3 is TGTGCCAGTGACAGGGACGACACCGGGGAGCTGTTTTTT. Translation: CASDRDDTGELFF.

This sequence joins TRBV4-1 and TRBJ1-6; tentatively, D is TRBD1 (5 bases). V was pared by 0 bases and J by 9 bases, with 12 bases between. Germline V gene sequence: CDR1 MGHRA, CDR2 YSYEKL. The CDR3 contains 15 residues. CDR3 bases: TGCGCCAGCAGCCAAGATCGCAGGGTTAGTTCACCCCTCCACTTT. Its protein product is CASSQDRRVSSPLHF.

The rearrangement uses TRBV5-4 and TRBJ2-1, with TRBD2 identical over 7 bases. The CDR3 consists of 17 residues. J was trimmed by 8 bases and V by 4 bases; bases with no gene match: 18. CDR1 is SGHNT and CDR2 is YYREEE in the germline V gene (reference sequence). The CDR3 protein is CASSLRTSGSPSDEQFF. Written as DNA, the CDR3 is TGTGCCAGCAGCCTTCGGACTAGTGGGTCACCATCGGATGAGCAGTTCTTC. The whole variable domain, remainder taken from reference TRBV5-4 and TRBJ2-1, is ETGVTQSPTHLIKTRGQQVTLRCSSQSGHNTVSWYQQALGQGPQFIFQYYREEENGRGNFPPRFSGLQFPNYSSELNVNALELDDSALYLCASSLRTSGSPSDEQFFGPGTRLTVL.

The V and J genes are TRBV4-1 and TRBJ1-5; D gene unclear. V was cut by 4 bases and J by 2 bases, with 15 bases left in between. The germline V gene has CDR1 MGHRA and CDR2 YSYEKL. The CDR3 runs to 16 residues. CDR3 DNA: TGCGCCAGCAGCCCCGGCTCAACCCTTGGCAATCAGCCCCAGCATTTT. It encodes CASSPGSTLGNQPQHF.

The chain combines TRBV4-3 with TRBJ1-2, with D hard to call. This CDR3 region has 15 residues. Per the germline V gene, CDR1 is LGHNA and CDR2 is YSLEER. The V end lost 6 bases, the J end lost 7 bases, and 21 bases lay between the germline ends. The CDR3 DNA is TGCGCCAGCAGTCTTCCGGGATCTCCGGTGGGTGGCTACACCTTC. It codes for CASSLPGSPVGGYTF.

This chain connects TRBV7-2 to TRBJ2-7; D is possibly TRBD2 (5 bases). The CDR3 loop spans 14 amino acids. Germline lookup yields CDR1 SGHTA and CDR2 FQGNSA. V was shortened by 1 base and J by 2 bases, with 9 bases between the two germline ends. The CDR3: CASSLVGSTYEQYF. CDR3 coding DNA: TGTGCCAGCAGCTTAGTTGGGAGCACCTACGAGCAGTACTTC.

This chain connects TRBV5-6 to TRBJ2-5; TRBD2 might be the D (5 bases). The V and J ends lost 6 bases and 1 base respectively, with 19 bases between them. The CDR3 totals 16 residues. Germline CDR1 reads SGHDT; CDR2 reads YYEEEE. The CDR3 DNA is TGTGCCAGCATCACTATGCGGCGTGAGGGCCAAGAGACCCAGTACTTC. Translated: CASITMRREGQETQYF. Full variable domain (outside the CDR3, taken from reference TRBV5-6 and TRBJ2-5): DAGVTQSPTHLIKTRGQQVTLRCSPKSGHDTVSWYQQALGQGPQFIFQYYEEEERQRGNFPDRFSGHQFPNYSSELNVNALLLGDSALYLCASITMRREGQETQYFGPGTRLLVL.

The chain recombines TRBV5-1 with TRBJ2-3, with a weak D call TRBD2 (7 bases). CDR3 length: 15 residues. Germline CDR1 SGHRS, CDR2 YFSETQ. The ends were cut back, 6 bases at V and 6 bases at J, with 20 bases in the middle. CDR3 protein: CASTGGGGARDTQYF. The CDR3 region has the DNA TGCGCCAGCACCGGAGGGGGGGGCGCGCGGGATACGCAGTATTTT.

This clone was found a few times. The V call is TRBV6-5, the J call TRBJ2-3; possible D gene TRBD1, 6 bases. The CDR3 totals 15 residues. Trimming cost V 6 bases and J 6 bases, with 19 bases left between them. Germline CDR1 and CDR2: MNHEY and SVGAGI. This chain's CDR3 is CASRSLGRGWDTQYF. The CDR3 coding sequence is TGTGCCAGCAGGTCCCTCGGAAGGGGGTGGGATACGCAGTATTTT.

CDR3 DNA: TGTGCCAGCTTAGCCGGAGACAGCCAACACGGAGAGACCCAGTACTTC. It yields the protein CASLAGDSQHGETQYF. The chain has TRBV19 and TRBJ2-5; weak D call: TRBD1 (5 bases). The CDR3 is made up of 16 amino acids. Trimming pared 9 bases from V and 4 bases from J, leaving 24 bases between. Germline values: CDR1 LNHDA, CDR2 SQIVND (reference sequence).

J is TRBJ1-1 and V is TRBV30; TRBD1 might be the D (6 bases). Trimming took 2 bases from V and 3 from J, leaving 13 bases between them. The CDR3 runs 14 residues. Looked up from germline, CDR1 is GTSNPN and CDR2 is SVGIG (reference sequence). The CDR3 region is CAWSPTGLDTEAFF. Here the CDR3 DNA reads TGTGCCTGGAGTCCAACAGGGTTGGACACTGAAGCTTTCTTT.

As DNA, the CDR3 is TGTGCCAGTAGACCACTAGCGGGACTTAGTTTAGTGCAGTTCTTC. This sequence encodes CASRPLAGLSLVQFF. The rearrangement uses TRBV19 and TRBJ2-1; 10 nucleotides match TRBD2. After removal of 6 bases from V and 12 bases from J, the junction contained 14 bases not matched to a gene. Germline lookup yields CDR1 LNHDA and CDR2 SQIVND (reference sequence). The CDR3 sequence is 15 residues long.

The rearrangement uses TRBV7-9 and TRBJ2-1, with D tentatively TRBD1 or TRBD2 (6 bases each). This CDR3 is 14 amino acids long. Germline assignment: CDR1 SEHNR and CDR2 FQNEAQ (reference sequence). Trimming left V 4 bases short and J 7 bases short, with 14 bases between. DNA for the CDR3: TGTGCCAGCAGCTACGTCACAGGGAGGAATGAGCAGTTCTTC. Its translation is CASSYVTGRNEQFF.

The chain joins TRBV13 to TRBJ1-3; no definite D call. This CDR3 comprises 11 residues. Germline CDR1 reads PRHDT; CDR2 reads FYEKMQ (reference sequence). Trimming removed 5 bases at V and 7 bases at J, with 6 bases between. CDR3 sequence reads: CASSQTNTIYF. Here the CDR3 DNA reads TGTGCCAGCAGCCAGACCAACACCATATATTTT.

The V gene is TRBV14, the J gene TRBJ1-2; 7 nucleotides align to TRBD1. J was trimmed by 4 bases and V by 4 bases; bases with no gene match: 6. CDR3 length: 14 amino acids. Germline V gene sequence: CDR1 SGHDN, CDR2 FVKESK. The CDR3 protein is CASSPHRGFYGYTF. CDR3 bases: TGTGCCAGCAGCCCCCACAGGGGCTTCTATGGCTACACCTTC.